This entry features one TCR beta chain sequence. The antigen is not known. This sample stems from a study of cytomegalovirus exposure and HLA in healthy donors. Study-wide findings and caveats: Later analysis demonstrated an association between a missense DCLRE1C variant and TCR beta V- and J-gene trimming. Segments of the TCR beta V type were, in most cases, productive about 87% or about 30% of the time in an earlier analysis. An analysis was carried out later, and it reportedly showed fewer N-insertions in an Asian-associated ancestry cluster than the approximately 700-donor mean. Within the data, a cluster of highly shared sequence variants was likely a sequencing artifact.

This PCR relied on a set of 60 Vbeta primers and 13 Jbeta primers. Profiled with immunoSEQ multiplex PCR; TCRdb holds only in-frame clones, not every one. The sample consists of about 60,000 clones, around 70% of them appearing once. Sequencing was done on a sample of PBMCs. This TCR was recovered from a woman aged 60-75 years in good health and CMV-seropositive.

CDR3 amino acids: CASSELWSLLVDNEKLFF. In DNA form, the CDR3 reads TGTGCCAGCAGTGAACTGTGGAGTCTCCTGGTCGACAATGAAAAACTGTTTTTT. The chain has TRBV11-1 and TRBJ1-4; unclear D gene. Germline V gene sequence: CDR1 SGHAT, CDR2 FQDESV (reference sequence). V gave up 6 bases and J gave up 5 bases, with 25 bases separating them. The CDR3 spans 18 residues.